Presented here are 26 T cell receptor beta chains from one specimen sequenced in a study of T cell responses to AZD1222 COVID-19 vaccine. Measured with immunoSEQ multiplex PCR; TCRdb has only the in-frame clones, and not every one. The sample yields over 150,000 clones, more than 90% seen once. Specimen: peripheral blood, collected on day 0 of AZD1222 vaccination. The receptors stem from an adult in good health.

The genes are TRBV9 and TRBJ2-1, with no clear D. Trimming shortened V by 0 bases and J by 7 bases, and 11 bases separated the two germline ends. The CDR3 spans 14 residues. The germline V gene has CDR1 SGDLS and CDR2 YYNGEE. CDR3 bases: TGTGCCAGCAGCGTAGGTGGAAGTTTTAATGAGCAGTTCTTC. Protein sequence: CASSVGGSFNEQFF.

CDR3 nucleotide sequence: TGTGCCAGCAGTGAACCAGCCCTTGTAGGAGTCCGATCCTACGAGCAGTACTTC. It specifies CASSEPALVGVRSYEQYF. The rearrangement joins TRBV2 to TRBJ2-7, with no clear D. CDR3 length: 18 residues. Deletions cut 2 bases from V and 1 base from J, with 21 bases between. CDR1 SNHLY and CDR2 FYNNEI come from the germline V gene.

The chain employs TRBV30 and TRBJ1-1; no clear D gene. V shed 3 bases and J shed 4 bases, with 12 bases lying between them. This CDR3 is 13 amino acids long. Germline V gene lookup returns CDR1 GTSNPN and CDR2 SVGIG (reference sequence). This chain's CDR3 is CAWSHGVVTEAFF. The CDR3 nucleotides read TGTGCCTGGAGCCACGGGGTTGTCACTGAAGCTTTCTTT.

The chain employs TRBV9 and TRBJ1-4, with no clear D. Germline V gene lookup returns CDR1 SGDLS and CDR2 YYNGEE. Trimming shortened V by 4 bases and J by 7 bases, and 17 bases separated the two germline ends. This CDR3 region has 15 residues. The CDR3, as DNA: TGTGCCAGCAGCCCACTCGTGGGGTCTGTTGAAAAACTGTTTTTT. Protein sequence: CASSPLVGSVEKLFF.

The chain recombines TRBV19 with TRBJ1-4, with D possibly being TRBD1 (5 bases). Trimming took 5 bases from V and 4 from J, leaving 11 bases between them. The CDR3 spans 14 residues. Germline loops: CDR1 LNHDA, CDR2 SQIVND (reference sequence). CDR3 DNA: TGTGCCAGTAGTCTCGGGGCCAGTAATGAAAAACTGTTTTTT. Translating it yields CASSLGASNEKLFF.

This clone is a singleton in its sample. This sequence joins TRBV19 and TRBJ2-4; 8 bases align to TRBD1. V was clipped by 5 bases and J by 5 bases; unmatched bases: 5. Per germline, CDR1 LNHDA and CDR2 SQIVND (reference sequence). The CDR3 is made up of 14 amino acids. The CDR3: CASSDGQGQNIQYF. DNA of the CDR3: TGTGCCAGTAGTGACGGACAGGGACAAAACATTCAGTACTTC.

The gene calls are TRBV12-5 and TRBJ1-1; D uncertain. V gave up 2 bases and J gave up 7 bases, with 14 bases separating them. The CDR3 has 14 residues. Germline assignment: CDR1 LGHNT and CDR2 FRNRAP. CDR3 sequence reads: CASGLRSSRDEAFF. In nucleotides, the CDR3 is TGTGCTAGTGGTTTGAGGAGTTCGAGAGATGAAGCTTTCTTT.

The V call is TRBV7-3, the J call TRBJ2-4; 9 nucleotides line up with TRBD1. Germline V lookup: CDR1 SGHTA, CDR2 FQGTGA. V trimming: 4 bases; J trimming: 7 bases; junction bases outside the gene matches: 2. The CDR3 runs 13 residues. The CDR3 is CASSWTGDNIQYF. In DNA form, the CDR3 reads TGTGCCAGCAGCTGGACAGGGGACAACATTCAGTACTTC.

CDR3 loop: CASSSVARYTEAFF. CDR3 in DNA: TGTGCCAGTAGTTCGGTCGCTCGTTACACTGAAGCTTTCTTT. The genes are TRBV19 and TRBJ1-1, with D hard to call. With 5 bases removed from V and 3 bases from J, the gap between germline ends came to 13 bases. Germline CDR1 reads LNHDA; CDR2 reads SQIVND (reference sequence). This CDR3 has 14 amino acids.

The chain employs TRBV5-4 and TRBJ2-1; weak D call: TRBD2 (6 bases). From germline, CDR1 is SGHNT and CDR2 YYREEE (reference sequence). The ends were cut back, 3 bases at V and 2 bases at J, with 15 bases in the middle. The length of the CDR3 is 16 residues. Here the CDR3 reads CASSSQGRGTYNEQFF. The CDR3 DNA follows: TGTGCCAGCAGCTCTCAGGGTCGGGGGACCTACAATGAGCAGTTCTTC.

The chain employs TRBV6-6 and TRBJ1-5; D call uncertain. The CDR3 extends over 15 amino acids. V gave up 7 bases and J gave up 0 bases, with 13 bases separating them. Looked up from germline, CDR1 is MNHNY and CDR2 is SVGAGI (reference sequence). The CDR3 DNA reads as TGTGCCAGCACCCCCCGCCGTATTAGCAATCAGCCCCAGCATTTT. Translation gives CASTPRRISNQPQHF.

As concerns this clone: Other DNA sequences within the sample encode an identical CDR3. The chain is built from TRBV29-1 and TRBJ2-7, with D perhaps TRBD2 (5 bases). The CDR3 loop spans 11 amino acids. Germline assignment: CDR1 SQVTM and CDR2 ANQGSEA. V was trimmed by 3 bases and J by 4 bases, leaving 7 bases between them. The CDR3 DNA follows: TGCAGCGTTGACCGGGGTTACGAGCAGTACTTC. Translation gives CSVDRGYEQYF.

The CDR3 sequence: CASSRQEEYGYTF. The CDR3 DNA reads TGTGCCAGCAGTAGACAGGAAGAGTATGGCTACACCTTC. This sequence joins TRBV6-5 and TRBJ1-2; possibly TRBD1 for D (6 bases). This CDR3 spans 13 amino acids. The germline V and J ends were trimmed by 5 bases and 5 bases, with 12 bases remaining between them. Germline values: CDR1 MNHEY, CDR2 SVGAGI.

The chain employs TRBV6-5 and TRBJ1-1, with no clear D. Germline assignment: CDR1 MNHEY and CDR2 SVGAGI. Between the trimmed V and J ends, which lost 9 bases and 4 bases, there was a span of 15 bases. This CDR3 contains 13 residues. The CDR3 sequence is CASLYRGLTEAFF. The CDR3 DNA sequence: TGTGCCAGTTTATACCGCGGGCTCACTGAAGCTTTCTTT.

The chain joins TRBV2 to TRBJ1-1; D is perhaps TRBD1 (6 bases). The V gene's germline CDR1 is SNHLY and CDR2 FYNNEI. The germline V and J ends were trimmed by 2 bases and 3 bases, with 10 bases remaining between them. This CDR3 contains 14 residues. CDR3 bases: TGTGCCAGCAGTGAAATGGGGGCGGACACTGAAGCTTTCTTT. It yields the protein CASSEMGADTEAFF.

The CDR3: CASGARNQPQHF. The CDR3 nucleotides are TGTGCCAGCGGGGCTCGCAATCAGCCCCAGCATTTT. The rearrangement uses TRBV9 and TRBJ1-5, with a possible D match to TRBD1 (5 bases). The CDR3 contains 12 residues. CDR1 and CDR2 from the germline V gene are SGDLS and YYNGEE. The V and J ends lost 7 bases and 2 bases respectively, with 7 bases between them.

The chain couples TRBV30 to TRBJ1-1; the D is unclear. CDR1 is GTSNPN, CDR2 SVGIG, per germline (reference sequence). This CDR3 contains 11 residues. V lost 3 bases and J lost 0, with 2 bases in between. DNA for the CDR3: TGTGCCTGGAGGGTGAACACTGAAGCTTTCTTT. Translated: CAWRVNTEAFF. Looking up the rest from reference TRBV30 and TRBJ1-1 gives the full variable domain: SQTIHQWPATLVQPVGSPLSLECTVEGTSNPNLYWYRQAAGRGLQLLFYSVGIGQISSEVPQNLSASRPQDRQFILSSKKLLLSDSGFYLCAWRVNTEAFFGQGTRLTVV.

This clone appeared once. V usage is TRBV6-5 and J usage is TRBJ1-6; 7 bases match TRBD1. The germline gives CDR1 MNHEY, CDR2 SVGAGI. This CDR3 has 15 residues. J gave up 3 bases and V 6 bases, and 5 bases lay outside the gene matches. The CDR3 coding sequence is TGTGCCAGCAGCCGGGACAGCTACTATAATTCACCCCTCCACTTT. The encoded protein is CASSRDSYYNSPLHF.

This chain joins TRBV10-1 and TRBJ1-4; D gene ambiguous. V gave up 6 bases and J gave up 8 bases, with 13 bases separating them. CDR3 length: 13 amino acids. Per the germline V gene, CDR1 is WNHNN and CDR2 is SYGVQD (reference sequence). For the CDR3, the DNA is TGCGCCAGCAGCCGCGTTTTGGGGGAAAAACTGTTTTTT. The encoded protein is CASSRVLGEKLFF.

This chain uses TRBV12-3 or TRBV12-4 with TRBJ1-2; perhaps TRBD1 as D (6 bases). CDR3 length: 12 residues. Trimming cost V 3 bases and J 10 bases, with 12 bases left between them. The CDR3 sequence: CASSFGGLNYTF. CDR3 nucleotide sequence: TGTGCCAGCAGTTTCGGGGGCCTTAACTACACCTTC.

V usage is TRBV28 and J usage is TRBJ2-3; D not certain. Germline V lookup: CDR1 MDHEN, CDR2 SYDVKM. The CDR3 is 13 amino acids. Trimming pared 5 bases from V and 7 bases from J, leaving 13 bases between. The CDR3 is CASSMTFAYTQYF. The CDR3 nucleotides read TGTGCCAGCAGTATGACCTTTGCCTATACGCAGTATTTT.

The rearrangement uses TRBV5-4 and TRBJ1-2; 9 bases are a match to TRBD1. Trimming removed 0 bases from V and 7 bases from J; junction bases left unmatched: 7. This CDR3 contains 15 residues. Per the germline V gene, CDR1 is SGHNT and CDR2 is YYREEE (reference sequence). CDR3 nucleotide sequence: TGTGCCAGCAGCTTGGTCCTCCGGGACAGGGCTGGCTACACCTTC. It codes for CASSLVLRDRAGYTF. The variable domain in full, completed from reference TRBV5-4 and TRBJ1-2, reads ETGVTQSPTHLIKTRGQQVTLRCSSQSGHNTVSWYQQALGQGPQFIFQYYREEENGRGNFPPRFSGLQFPNYSSELNVNALELDDSALYLCASSLVLRDRAGYTFGSGTRLTVV.

The chain recombines TRBV7-9 with TRBJ2-1, with TRBD2 identical over 9 bases. The CDR3 is made up of 17 amino acids. CDR1 SEHNR and CDR2 FQNEAQ come from the germline V gene (reference sequence). Losses at the gene ends were 5 bases for V and 9 bases for J; bases not matched to a gene: 17. Written as DNA, the CDR3 is TGTGCCAGCAGCCCCCCCCTGAGGCTAGCGGGAAAGGGTGAGCAGTTCTTC. Its protein is CASSPPLRLAGKGEQFF.

The CDR3 spells CASSEPQGTNEKLFF. The CDR3 nucleotides read TGTGCCAGCAGTGAGCCACAGGGGACTAATGAAAAACTGTTTTTT. The V gene is TRBV2, the J gene TRBJ1-4; 7 positions match TRBD1. Looked up from germline, CDR1 is SNHLY and CDR2 is FYNNEI. With 3 bases clipped from V and 2 bases from J, the junction kept 3 bases outside the gene matches. The CDR3 extends over 15 amino acids.

This rearrangement joins TRBV5-1 to TRBJ2-7; D remains unclear. CDR3 size: 12 residues. CDR1 is SGHRS, CDR2 YFSETQ, per germline. With 0 bases removed from V and 7 bases from J, the gap between germline ends came to 8 bases. CDR3 protein: CASSLEGAEQYF. The CDR3 coding sequence is TGCGCCAGCAGCTTGGAGGGCGCGGAGCAGTACTTC. Full variable domain (rest looked up from reference TRBV5-1 and TRBJ2-7): KAGVTQTPRYLIKTRGQQVTLSCSPISGHRSVSWYQQTPGQGLQFLFEYFSETQRNKGNFPGRFSGRQFSNSRSEMNVSTLELGDSALYLCASSLEGAEQYFGPGTRLTVT.

V is TRBV5-6 and J is TRBJ2-3; TRBD1 or TRBD2 may be the D gene (6 bases each). Germline V gene data show CDR1 as SGHDT and CDR2 as YYEEEE. The V gene lost 4 bases and the J gene lost 2 bases, with 20 bases spanning the gap. This CDR3 is 17 amino acids long. CDR3 residues: CASSPGGGQEITDTQYF. CDR3 coding DNA: TGTGCCAGCAGCCCCGGGGGCGGTCAAGAAATCACAGATACGCAGTATTTT.